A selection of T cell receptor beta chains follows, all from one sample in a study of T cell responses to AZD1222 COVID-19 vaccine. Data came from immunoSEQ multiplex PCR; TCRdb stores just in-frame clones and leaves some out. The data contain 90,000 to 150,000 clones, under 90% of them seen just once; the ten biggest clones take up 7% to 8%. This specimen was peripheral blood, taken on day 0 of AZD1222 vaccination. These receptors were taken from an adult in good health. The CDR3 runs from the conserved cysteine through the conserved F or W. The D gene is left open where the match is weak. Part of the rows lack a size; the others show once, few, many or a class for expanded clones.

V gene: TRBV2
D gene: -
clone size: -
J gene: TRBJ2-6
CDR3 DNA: TGTGCCAGCAGCGACAGAAGCTCTGGGGCCAACGTCCTGACTTTC
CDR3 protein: CASSDRSSGANVLTF

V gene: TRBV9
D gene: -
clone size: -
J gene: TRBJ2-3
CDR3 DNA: TGTGCCAGCAGCGTGCGGTCCTCTAGCACAGATACGCAGTATTTT
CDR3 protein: CASSVRSSSTDTQYF

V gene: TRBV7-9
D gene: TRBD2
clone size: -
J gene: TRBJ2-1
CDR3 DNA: TGTGCCAGCACCCCCCGACTAGCACCCCACAATGAGCAGTTCTTC
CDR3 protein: CASTPRLAPHNEQFF

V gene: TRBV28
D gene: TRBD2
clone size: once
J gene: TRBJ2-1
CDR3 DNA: TGTGCCAGCACTTCCCGCGGGGGGTTTGGGAACAATGAGCAGTTCTTC
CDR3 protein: CASTSRGGFGNNEQFF

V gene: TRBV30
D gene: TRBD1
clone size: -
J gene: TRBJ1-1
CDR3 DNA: TGTGCCCGCCGACAGGGCGGCACTGAAGCTTTCTTT
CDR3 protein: CARRQGGTEAFF

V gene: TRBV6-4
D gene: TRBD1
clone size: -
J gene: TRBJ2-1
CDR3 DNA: TGTGCCAGCAGTGACCAAGGGACAGGTGGGGGTGAGCAGTTCTTC
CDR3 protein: CASSDQGTGGGEQFF

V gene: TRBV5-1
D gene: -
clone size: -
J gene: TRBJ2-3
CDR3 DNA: TGCGCCAGCAGCCATCAACAGGGACCGGGGAGCACAGATACGCAGTATTTT
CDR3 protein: CASSHQQGPGSTDTQYF

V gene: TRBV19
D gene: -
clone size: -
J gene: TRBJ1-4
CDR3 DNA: TGTGCCAGTAGTAGGGCCAGGCGAACAACTAATGAAAAACTGTTTTTT
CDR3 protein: CASSRARRTTNEKLFF

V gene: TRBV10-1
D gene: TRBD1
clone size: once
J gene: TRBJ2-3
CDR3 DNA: TGCGCCAGCAGTGACCCTACAGGGGCAGATACGCAGTATTTT
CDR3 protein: CASSDPTGADTQYF

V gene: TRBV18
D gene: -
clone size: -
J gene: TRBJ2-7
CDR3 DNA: TGTGCCAGCTCACCTGAATCGTACGAGCAGTACTTC
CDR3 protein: CASSPESYEQYF

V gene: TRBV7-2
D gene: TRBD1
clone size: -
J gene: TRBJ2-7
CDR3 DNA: TGTGCCAGCAGCCCGATGGGACAGGGAAAATACGAGCAGTACTTC
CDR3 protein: CASSPMGQGKYEQYF

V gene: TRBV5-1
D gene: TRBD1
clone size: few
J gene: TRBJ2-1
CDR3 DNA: TGCGCCAGCAGCTTCGGACAGGCTTACAATGAGCAGTTCTTC
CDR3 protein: CASSFGQAYNEQFF

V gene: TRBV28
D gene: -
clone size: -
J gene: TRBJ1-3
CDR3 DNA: TGTGCCAGCAGTTTATCGGCAGGAGTCTCTGGAAACACCATATATTTT
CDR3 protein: CASSLSAGVSGNTIYF

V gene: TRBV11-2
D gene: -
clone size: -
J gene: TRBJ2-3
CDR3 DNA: TGTGCCAGCAGCTTAGCAGGGGTTAGCACAGATACGCAGTATTTT
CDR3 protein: CASSLAGVSTDTQYF

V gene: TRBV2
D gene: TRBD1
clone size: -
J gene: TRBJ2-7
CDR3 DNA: TGTGCCAGCAGCCGGGACAGGGGTAGGCTCGAGCAGTACTTC
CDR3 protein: CASSRDRGRLEQYF

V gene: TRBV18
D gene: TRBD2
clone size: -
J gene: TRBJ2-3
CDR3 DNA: TGTGCCAGCTCACCATTCGGCGGGGAGCGGGAGGGCACAGATACGCAGTATTTT
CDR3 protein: CASSPFGGEREGTDTQYF

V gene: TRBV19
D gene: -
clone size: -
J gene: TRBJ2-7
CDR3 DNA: TGTGCCAGTAGGATCGTGACGAGCTCCAGCGAGCAGTACTTC
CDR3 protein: CASRIVTSSSEQYF

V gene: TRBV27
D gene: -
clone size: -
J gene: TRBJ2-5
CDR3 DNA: TGTGCCAGCAGTCCGGCCCAGGGCTCAGAGACCCAGTACTTC
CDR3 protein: CASSPAQGSETQYF

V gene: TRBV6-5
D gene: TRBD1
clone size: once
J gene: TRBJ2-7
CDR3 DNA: TGTGCCAGCAGATTTGGGACAGGCGACAATTACGAGCAGTACTTC
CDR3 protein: CASRFGTGDNYEQYF

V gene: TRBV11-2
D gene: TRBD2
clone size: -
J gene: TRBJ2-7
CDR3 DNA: TGTGCCAGCAGCCCTCGGGGGGGTATGTCCTACGAGCAGTACTTC
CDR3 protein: CASSPRGGMSYEQYF

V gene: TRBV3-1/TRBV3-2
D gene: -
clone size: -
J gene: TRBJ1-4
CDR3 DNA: TGTGCCAGCAGCCAAGAGAGAAAACTGTTTTTT
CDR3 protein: CASSQERKLFF

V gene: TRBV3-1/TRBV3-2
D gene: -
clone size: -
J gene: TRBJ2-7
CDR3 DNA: TGTGCCAGCAGCCAACAACCGGGACCCAGCTACGAGCAGTACTTC
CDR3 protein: CASSQQPGPSYEQYF

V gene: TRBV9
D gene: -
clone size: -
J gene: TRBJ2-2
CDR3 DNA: TGTGCCAGCAGCGTAGGAGTCGGGCAGGGGCTTAACACCGGGGAGCTGTTTTTT
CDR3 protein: CASSVGVGQGLNTGELFF

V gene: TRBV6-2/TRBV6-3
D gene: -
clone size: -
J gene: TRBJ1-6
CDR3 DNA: TGTGCCAGCAGTTCCATCCGACAGAAGTTGGGTTCACCCCTCCACTTT
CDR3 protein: CASSSIRQKLGSPLHF

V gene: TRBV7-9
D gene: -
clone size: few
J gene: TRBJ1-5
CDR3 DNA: TGTGCCAGCAGCTTAGAAGGGATTGGCAATCAGCCCCAGCATTTT
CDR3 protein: CASSLEGIGNQPQHF

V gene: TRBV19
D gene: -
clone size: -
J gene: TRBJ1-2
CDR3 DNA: TGTGCCAGTAGTGTCCAGGGAGCCCCTAACTATGGCTACACCTTC
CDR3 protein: CASSVQGAPNYGYTF

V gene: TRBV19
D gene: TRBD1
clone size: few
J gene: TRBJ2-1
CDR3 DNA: TGTGCCAGCACTGGACAGGGGTTCAATGAGCAGTTCTTC
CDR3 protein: CASTGQGFNEQFF

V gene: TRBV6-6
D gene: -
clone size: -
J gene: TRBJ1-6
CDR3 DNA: TGTGCCAGCAGTTACTCAACCCAGCATAATTCACCCCTCCACTTT
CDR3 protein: CASSYSTQHNSPLHF

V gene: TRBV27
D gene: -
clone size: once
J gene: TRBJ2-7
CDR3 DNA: TGTGCCAGCAGCTACTGGGGTGAAGGCATCTCCTACGAGCAGTACTTC
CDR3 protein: CASSYWGEGISYEQYF

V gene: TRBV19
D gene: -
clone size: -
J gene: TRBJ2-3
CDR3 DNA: TGTGCCAGTAGTGCGACCCCGACAGCCTTGGATACGCAGTATTTT
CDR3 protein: CASSATPTALDTQYF

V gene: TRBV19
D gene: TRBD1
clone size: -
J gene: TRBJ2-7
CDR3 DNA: TGTGCCAGTAGTAGAGGGACAGTCGCCTACGAGCAGTACTTC
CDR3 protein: CASSRGTVAYEQYF

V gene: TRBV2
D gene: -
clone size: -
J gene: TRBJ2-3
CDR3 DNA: TGTGCCACCCGTTTCACGCATACGCAGTATTTT
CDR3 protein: CATRFTHTQYF

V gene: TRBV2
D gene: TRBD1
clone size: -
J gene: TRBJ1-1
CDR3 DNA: TGTGCCAGCAGTGAATTCTCGGGGCAGGGGGCAGGGAACACTGAAGCTTTCTTT
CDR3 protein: CASSEFSGQGAGNTEAFF

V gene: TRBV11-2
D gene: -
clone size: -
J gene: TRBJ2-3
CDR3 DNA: TGTGCCAGCAGCTCCCTTCGGGCCGGTAAGATCCCCACAGATACGCAGTATTTT
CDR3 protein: CASSSLRAGKIPTDTQYF

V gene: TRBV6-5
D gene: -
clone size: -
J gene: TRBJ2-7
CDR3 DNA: TGTGCCAGCGTGGGTGTCCTGCAAGGGGACGAGCAGTACTTC
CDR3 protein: CASVGVLQGDEQYF

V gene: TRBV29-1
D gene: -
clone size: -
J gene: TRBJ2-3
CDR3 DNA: TGCAGCGTTAGTGCGAGTACTTCCACAGATACGCAGTATTTT
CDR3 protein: CSVSASTSTDTQYF

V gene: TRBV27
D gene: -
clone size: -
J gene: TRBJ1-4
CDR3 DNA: TGTGCCAGCAGTTCCTACACCCAGCAGCAAGTATCTAATGAAAAACTGTTTTTT
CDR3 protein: CASSSYTQQQVSNEKLFF

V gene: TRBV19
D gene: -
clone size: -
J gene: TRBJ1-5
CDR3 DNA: TGTGCCAGTAGTATAGGTGGGGAGAAGCCCCAGCATTTT
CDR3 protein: CASSIGGEKPQHF

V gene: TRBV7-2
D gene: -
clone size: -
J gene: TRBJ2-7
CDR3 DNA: TGTGCCAGCAGCGGCGGGACGGCCTCTCGGGAGCAGTACTTC
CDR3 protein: CASSGGTASREQYF

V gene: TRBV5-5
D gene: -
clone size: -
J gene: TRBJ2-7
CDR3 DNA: TGTGCCAGCAGCTGGCTCGCCCCAATGGGGAGCTCCTACGAGCAGTACTTC
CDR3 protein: CASSWLAPMGSSYEQYF

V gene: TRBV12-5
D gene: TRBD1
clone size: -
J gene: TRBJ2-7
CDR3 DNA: TGTGCTAGTGGCTCGACCGGGACAGGGATCGAGCAGTACTTC
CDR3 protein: CASGSTGTGIEQYF

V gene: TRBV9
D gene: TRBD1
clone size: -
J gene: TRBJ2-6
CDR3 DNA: TGTGCCAGCAGCGCCCGATACGGGACAGGCCCAAACTCTGGGGCCAACGTCCTGACTTTC
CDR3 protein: CASSARYGTGPNSGANVLTF

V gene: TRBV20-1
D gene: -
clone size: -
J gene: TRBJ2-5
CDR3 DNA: TGCAGTGCTTTCAATAGAGAGACCCAGTACTTC
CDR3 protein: CSAFNRETQYF

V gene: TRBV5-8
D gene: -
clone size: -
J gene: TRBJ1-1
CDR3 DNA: TGTGCCAGCAGCTTACTGCACACTGAAGCTTTCTTT
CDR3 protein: CASSLLHTEAFF

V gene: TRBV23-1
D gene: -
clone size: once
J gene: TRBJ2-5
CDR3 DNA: TGCGCCAGCAGTCGGGAGCAGGGGCGAGAGACCCAGTACTTC
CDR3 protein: CASSREQGRETQYF

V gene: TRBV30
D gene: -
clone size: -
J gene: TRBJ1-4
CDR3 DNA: TGTGCCTGGAGTGAGACAGTACGGGAAAAACTGTTTTTT
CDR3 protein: CAWSETVREKLFF

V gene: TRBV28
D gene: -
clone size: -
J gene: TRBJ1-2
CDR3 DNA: TGTGCCAGCAGTTCCCCGGGACTCACTAACTATGGCTACACCTTC
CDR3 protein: CASSSPGLTNYGYTF

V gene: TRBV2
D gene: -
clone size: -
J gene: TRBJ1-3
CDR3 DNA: TGTGCCAGTCCAAGGGCACCGACCGTTTCCGGAAACACCATATATTTT
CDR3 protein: CASPRAPTVSGNTIYF

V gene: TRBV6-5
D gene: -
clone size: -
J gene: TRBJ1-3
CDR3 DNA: TGTGCCAGCAGTTACTCGTTAGGGACGGACACCATATATTTT
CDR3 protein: CASSYSLGTDTIYF

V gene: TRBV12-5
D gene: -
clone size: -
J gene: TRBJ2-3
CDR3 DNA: TGTGCTAGTGGCTCCACAGATACGCAGTATTTT
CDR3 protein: CASGSTDTQYF

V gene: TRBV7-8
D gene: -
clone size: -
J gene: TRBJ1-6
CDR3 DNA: TGTGCCAGCAGCTTAATGGGGGCGGGGAATTCACCCCTCCACTTT
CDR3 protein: CASSLMGAGNSPLHF

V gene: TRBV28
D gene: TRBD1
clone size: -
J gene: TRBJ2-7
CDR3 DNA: TGTGCCAGCAGCGGACAGGGTTGGCAGTACTTC
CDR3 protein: CASSGQGWQYF

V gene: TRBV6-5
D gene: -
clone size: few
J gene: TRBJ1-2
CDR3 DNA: TGTGCCAGCAGTTCCGGGTATCCAACTGGTGGCTACACCTTC
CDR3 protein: CASSSGYPTGGYTF

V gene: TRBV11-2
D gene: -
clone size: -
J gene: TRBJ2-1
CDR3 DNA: TGTGCCAGCAGCTTTCTGATACAGGGAGAGTTGGATGAGCAGTTCTTC
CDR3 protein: CASSFLIQGELDEQFF

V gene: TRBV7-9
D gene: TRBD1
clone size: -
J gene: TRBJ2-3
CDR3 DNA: TGTGCCAGCAGCGCCCCGGGACAGGGCACAGATACGCAGTATTTT
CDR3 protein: CASSAPGQGTDTQYF

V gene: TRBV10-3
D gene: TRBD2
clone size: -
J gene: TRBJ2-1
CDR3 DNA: TGTGCCATCAGTGGCCCCACTAGCGGGGGGGTCGATGAGCAGTTCTTC
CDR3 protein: CAISGPTSGGVDEQFF

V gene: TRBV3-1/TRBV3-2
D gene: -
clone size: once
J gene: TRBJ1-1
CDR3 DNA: TGTGCCAGCAGCCCCACAGGTCTAAGCACTGAAGCTTTCTTT
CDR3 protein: CASSPTGLSTEAFF

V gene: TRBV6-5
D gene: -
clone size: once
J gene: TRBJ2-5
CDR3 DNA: TGTGCCAGCCGCCGGGACAATCAAGAGACCCAGTACTTC
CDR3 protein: CASRRDNQETQYF

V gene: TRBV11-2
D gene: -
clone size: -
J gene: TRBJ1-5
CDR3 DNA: TGTGCCAGCAGCTCCCAGGGTAGGCAGCCCCAGCATTTT
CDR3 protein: CASSSQGRQPQHF